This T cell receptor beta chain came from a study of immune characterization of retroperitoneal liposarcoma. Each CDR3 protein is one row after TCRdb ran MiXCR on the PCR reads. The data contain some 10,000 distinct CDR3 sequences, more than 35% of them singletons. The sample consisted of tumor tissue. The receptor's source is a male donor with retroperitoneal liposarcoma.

CDR3 sequence reads: CASRMDRSKNTEAFF. DNA of the CDR3: TGTGCCAGCAGGATGGACAGGTCGAAGAACACTGAAGCTTTCTTT. J is TRBJ1-1 and V is TRBV7-9; 7 nucleotides agree with TRBD1. The V segment lost 6 bases and the J segment 1 base; nucleotides outside the gene matches: 8. Germline CDR1 SEHNR, CDR2 FQNEAQ (reference sequence). The CDR3 is 15 amino acids.